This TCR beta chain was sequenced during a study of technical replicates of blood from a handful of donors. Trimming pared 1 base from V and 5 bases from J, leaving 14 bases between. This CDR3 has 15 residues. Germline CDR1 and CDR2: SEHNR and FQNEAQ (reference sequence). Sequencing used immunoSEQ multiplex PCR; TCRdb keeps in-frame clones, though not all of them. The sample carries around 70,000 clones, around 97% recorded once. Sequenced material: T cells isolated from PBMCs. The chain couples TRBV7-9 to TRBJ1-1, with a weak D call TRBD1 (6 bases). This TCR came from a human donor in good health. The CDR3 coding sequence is TGTGCCAGCAGCTTAGTTAGGCCAGGGGAGACTGAAGCTTTCTTT. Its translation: CASSLVRPGETEAFF. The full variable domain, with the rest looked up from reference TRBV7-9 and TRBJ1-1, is DTGVSQNPRHKITKRGQNVTFRCDPISEHNRLYWYRQTLGQGPEFLTYFQNEAQLEKSRLLSDRFSAERPKGSFSTLEIQRTEQGDSAMYLCASSLVRPGETEAFFGQGTRLTVV.